This is a list of T cell receptor beta chains from one sample in a study of cytomegalovirus exposure and HLA in healthy donors. The data were produced by immunoSEQ multiplex PCR, yet TCRdb's version contains in-frame clones alone and is incomplete. Counted here are 90,000 to 120,000 clones, 73% occurring once; the ten biggest clones make up about 8%. The specimen sequenced was PBMCs. These receptors were taken from a man aged 30 to 39 in good health and CMV-seronegative. Both conserved end residues are part of each CDR3. A D gene is named only where the DNA matches it firmly. Clone size is shown for a subset of rows, as once, few, many or a class of expanded clone.

d_gene	v_gene	abundance	j_gene	CDR3aa	CDR3nt
TRBD1	TRBV4-2	-	TRBJ2-3	CASSQEGGRSTDTQYF	TGTGCCAGCAGCCAAGAAGGGGGCCGGAGCACAGATACGCAGTATTTT
-	TRBV7-8	many	TRBJ1-2	CASSPGGGYGYTF	TGTGCCAGCAGCCCTGGGGGGGGCTATGGCTACACCTTC
-	TRBV9	once	TRBJ1-2	CASSPAGGGYTF	TGTGCCAGCAGCCCCGCGGGGGGCGGCTACACCTTC
TRBD2	TRBV9	-	TRBJ2-7	CASSSSGGSSYEQYF	TGTGCCAGCAGCTCTAGCGGGGGTTCCTCCTACGAGCAGTACTTC
-	TRBV28	-	TRBJ2-2	CASSLQGYSGELFF	TGTGCCAGCAGTTTACAGGGTTACTCCGGGGAGCTGTTTTTT
-	TRBV28	-	TRBJ1-5	CASSFRQGHQPQHF	TGTGCCAGCAGTTTCAGGCAGGGTCATCAGCCCCAGCATTTT
-	TRBV9	few	TRBJ1-2	CASSLATELLYGYTF	TGTGCCAGCAGCCTCGCGACAGAACTCCTCTATGGCTACACCTTC
TRBD1	TRBV30	-	TRBJ1-6	CAWSVPGGWSPLHF	TGTGCCTGGAGTGTACCAGGGGGTTGGTCCCCCCTCCACTTT
-	TRBV27	-	TRBJ2-7	CASSSLGKGPSYEQYF	TGTGCCAGCTCCTCCCTGGGTAAGGGGCCCTCCTACGAGCAGTACTTC
TRBD1	TRBV28	-	TRBJ2-2	CASSFSKGGYNTGELFF	TGTGCCAGCAGTTTCTCTAAAGGGGGCTACAACACCGGGGAGCTGTTTTTT
TRBD1	TRBV7-2	-	TRBJ2-3	CASSLGDRGNTQYF	TGTGCCAGCAGCTTAGGGGACAGGGGTAATACGCAGTATTTT
-	TRBV4-2	few	TRBJ1-1	CASSQARDFLESIGIETAFF	TGTGCCAGCAGCCAAGCGAGGGATTTTTTGGAGTCAATCGGAATCGAGACGGCTTTCTTT
TRBD1	TRBV4-2	few	TRBJ1-3	CASSQGGGTGRLGNTIYF	TGTGCCAGCAGCCAGGGCGGAGGGACAGGGCGACTCGGAAACACCATATATTTT
-	TRBV7-9	-	TRBJ2-1	CASSPPRAKWFF	TGTGCCAGCAGCCCCCCCAGGGCTAAGTGGTTCTTC
TRBD1	TRBV5-1	-	TRBJ2-7	CASSLWGTGTGSYEQYF	TGCGCCAGCAGCTTGTGGGGGACAGGGACAGGGTCCTACGAGCAGTACTTC
-	TRBV5-6	-	TRBJ1-6	CASSFPGKRPLHF	TGTGCCAGCAGCTTCCCGGGGAAGCGACCCCTCCACTTT
TRBD1	TRBV5-1	-	TRBJ1-2	CASSLGHRTTGYAYGYTF	TGCGCCAGCAGCTTGGGGCATAGAACGACAGGGTATGCCTATGGCTACACCTTC
TRBD1	TRBV19	few	TRBJ2-7	CASSGSGQGGLNEQYF	TGTGCCAGTAGTGGTTCGGGACAGGGAGGTTTGAACGAGCAGTACTTC
TRBD2	TRBV5-4	-	TRBJ2-3	CASSPRSGGTSDTQYF	TGTGCCAGCAGCCCACGTAGCGGGGGAACCTCAGATACGCAGTATTTT
TRBD2	TRBV9	-	TRBJ2-3	CASSVTVLAGSTDTQYF	TGTGCCAGCAGCGTGACCGTTCTAGCGGGAAGCACAGATACGCAGTATTTT
TRBD1	TRBV2	-	TRBJ1-5	CASSGDRGYQPQHF	TGTGCCAGCAGTGGAGACAGGGGCTATCAGCCCCAGCATTTT
-	TRBV7-6	few	TRBJ2-1	CASSSGGYNEQFF	TGTGCCAGCAGCAGTGGGGGGTACAATGAGCAGTTCTTC
-	TRBV30	once	TRBJ2-7	CAWSDAGGAYEQYF	TGTGCCTGGAGCGACGCTGGAGGGGCTTACGAGCAGTACTTC
-	TRBV6-1	-	TRBJ1-2	CASSEYLLLTTTGWYTF	TGTGCCAGCAGTGAATATTTACTGCTAACCACGACAGGATGGTACACCTTC
TRBD1	TRBV27	few	TRBJ1-4	CASSDGTGGREKLFF	TGTGCCAGCAGTGACGGGACAGGGGGCCGAGAAAAACTGTTTTTT
TRBD1	TRBV5-1	-	TRBJ2-2	CASSLTQGRTGELFF	TGCGCCAGCAGTCTGACACAGGGGCGGACCGGGGAGCTGTTTTTT
TRBD2	TRBV5-1	-	TRBJ2-5	CASSLRGGLQETQYF	TGCGCCAGCAGCTTGCGCGGGGGGCTTCAAGAGACCCAGTACTTC
TRBD1	TRBV29-1	-	TRBJ1-1	CSVEGNRGTTEAFF	TGCAGCGTTGAAGGTAACAGGGGGACCACTGAAGCTTTCTTT
-	TRBV7-2	-	TRBJ1-2	CASSLDRSYGYTF	TGTGCCAGCAGCTTAGATCGGTCCTATGGCTACACCTTC
TRBD2	TRBV10-2	-	TRBJ2-2	CASSPGLNTGELFF	TGCGCCAGCAGCCCGGGACTAAACACCGGGGAGCTGTTTTTT
TRBD1	TRBV30	-	TRBJ1-2	CAWSPGQVRYGYTF	TGTGCCTGGAGTCCGGGACAGGTGCGGTATGGCTACACCTTC
-	TRBV6-1	-	TRBJ1-4	CASSDRVATNEKLFF	TGTGCCAGCAGTGACAGGGTTGCAACTAATGAAAAACTGTTTTTT
TRBD1	TRBV11-3	-	TRBJ2-2	CASSPTGTGVAGELFF	TGTGCCAGCAGCCCCACCGGGACAGGGGTCGCCGGGGAGCTGTTTTTT